The clone carrying this T cell receptor (beta chain) was counted only a few times. This sample is drawn from a study of blood T cell repertoires in COVID-19. Measured with immunoSEQ multiplex PCR; TCRdb has only the in-frame clones, and not every one. The sample contains under 65,000 clones, 73% of which appear only once. This CDR3 contains 17 residues. After removal of 5 bases from V and 6 bases from J, the junction contained 13 bases not matched to a gene. The germline V gene has CDR1 LGHNT and CDR2 FRNRAP. The gene calls are TRBV12-5 and TRBJ1-4; 9 nucleotides agree with TRBD1. This clonotype was obtained from a woman in her seventies with acute or convalescent COVID-19. Source material: peripheral blood. This CDR3 is CASGTGTGLVRYEKLFF. The CDR3 coding sequence is TGTGCTAGTGGTACCGGGACAGGGTTAGTTCGTTATGAAAAACTGTTTTTT.